Listed here are 3 T cell receptor beta chains from one sample, sequenced in a study of PD-L1 blockade in urothelial cancer. The time point denotes: pretreatment peripheral blood. Produced via immunoSEQ multiplex PCR; TCRdb's table is partial and in-frame only. The sample contains 90,000 to 100,000 clones, 85% to 90% of which appear only once. Sequences were derived from PBMCs, sampled around atezolizumab (anti-PD-L1) treatment. These receptors came from a man aged 60-69 years with urothelial cancer.

The V gene is TRBV4-1, the J gene TRBJ2-1; 10 bases map to TRBD2. The germline CDR1 and CDR2 sequences are MGHRA and YSYEKL. V was pared by 3 bases and J by 9 bases, with 11 bases of the junction left unmatched. The CDR3 extends over 16 amino acids. The CDR3 spells CASSQVLAGAHLEQFF. The CDR3 coding sequence is TGCGCCAGCAGCCAGGTCCTAGCGGGAGCCCATCTTGAGCAGTTCTTC.

The chain employs TRBV7-2 and TRBJ2-5; no definite D call. This CDR3 region has 14 residues. Trimming took off 2 bases at V and 2 bases at J, with 9 bases between the two ends. Per the germline V gene, CDR1 is SGHTA and CDR2 is FQGNSA. The CDR3 bases are TGTGCCAGCAGCTTAAGTGCGGCGCAAGAGACCCAGTACTTC. Its translation: CASSLSAAQETQYF.

The J gene is TRBJ2-7, the V gene TRBV18; 9 bases agree with TRBD2. V shed 6 bases and J 2 bases; nucleotides not matched to a gene: 8. Looked up from germline, CDR1 is KGHSH and CDR2 is LQKENI. This CDR3 comprises 15 residues. This chain's CDR3 is CASSSDSGGTYEQYF. CDR3 bases: TGTGCCAGCTCCTCCGATAGCGGGGGTACCTACGAGCAGTACTTC.